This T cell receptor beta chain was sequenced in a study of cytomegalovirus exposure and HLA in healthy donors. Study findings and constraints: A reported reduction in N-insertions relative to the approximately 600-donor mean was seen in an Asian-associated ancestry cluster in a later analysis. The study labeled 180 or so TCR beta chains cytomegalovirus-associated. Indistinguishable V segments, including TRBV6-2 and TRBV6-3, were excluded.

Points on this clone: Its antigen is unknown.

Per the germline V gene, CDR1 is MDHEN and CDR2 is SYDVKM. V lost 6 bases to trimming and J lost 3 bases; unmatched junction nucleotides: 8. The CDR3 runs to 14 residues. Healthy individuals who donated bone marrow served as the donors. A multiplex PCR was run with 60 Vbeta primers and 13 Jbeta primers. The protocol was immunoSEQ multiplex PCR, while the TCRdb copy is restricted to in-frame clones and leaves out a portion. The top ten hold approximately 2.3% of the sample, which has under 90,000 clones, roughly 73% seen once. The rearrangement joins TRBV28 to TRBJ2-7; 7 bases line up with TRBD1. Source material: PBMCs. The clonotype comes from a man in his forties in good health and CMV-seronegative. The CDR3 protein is CASSIGTDFYEQYF. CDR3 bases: TGTGCCAGCAGCATCGGGACAGACTTCTACGAGCAGTACTTC.